This TCR beta chain was observed in a study of blood T cell repertoires in COVID-19. About the research overall: PBMCs, B-cell-depleted T cells, or T cells were the source of the cDNA or gDNA that made up the material.

The CDR3 sequence is 13 residues long. CDR1 LNHNV and CDR2 YYDKDF come from the germline V gene (reference sequence). V was trimmed by 3 bases and J by 4 bases, leaving 9 bases between them. Some clones are missing from TCRdb's copy, which holds only in-frame ones; the method was immunoSEQ multiplex PCR. The sample shows approximately 27,000 clones, over 80% of them seen only once. The genes are TRBV15 and TRBJ1-1; TRBD1 is a possible D gene (6 bases). The sample taken for sequencing was peripheral blood. The source of this sequence is a man in his sixties or seventies with acute or convalescent COVID-19. As DNA, the CDR3 is TGTGCCACCAGCAGTGGGGGCGGCACTGAAGCTTTCTTT. Protein sequence: CATSSGGGTEAFF.